The 28 T cell receptor beta chains reported below all come from one sample, sequenced in a study of cytomegalovirus exposure and HLA in healthy donors. The PCR made use of 60 Vbeta and 13 Jbeta primers. Sequenced by immunoSEQ multiplex PCR; TCRdb stores in-frame clones only, minus some. The table has about 250,000 clones, around 83% seen once. Sequenced sample: PBMCs. Every receptor here comes from a girl aged 2 to 10 in good health and CMV-seronegative.

The chain employs TRBV9 and TRBJ2-1; TRBD2 matches at 8 bases. The junction had 9 bases not matched to a gene; V was cut back by 1 base and J by 0 bases. Looked up from germline, CDR1 is SGDLS and CDR2 is YYNGEE. The CDR3 has 18 residues. In DNA form, the CDR3 reads TGTGCCAGCAGCGTAACTCCCGGGGGGGGCGGCTCCTACAATGAGCAGTTCTTC. It yields the protein CASSVTPGGGGSYNEQFF.

Worth noting for this clone: The identical CDR3 is also encoded by other nucleotide sequences in the sample. The chain employs TRBV18 and TRBJ1-1; TRBD1 is a possible D gene (5 bases). Germline V CDR1 and CDR2: KGHSH, LQKENI. Trimming pared 3 bases from V and 0 bases from J, leaving 5 bases between. CDR3 length: 13 residues. The CDR3 DNA follows: TGTGCCAGCTCACCGGACATGAACACTGAAGCTTTCTTT. The encoded protein is CASSPDMNTEAFF.

J is TRBJ2-1 and V is TRBV7-9; 12 bases are shared with TRBD1. The CDR3 runs 15 residues. After removal of 5 bases from V and 9 bases from J, the junction contained 8 bases not matched to a gene. The germline CDR1 and CDR2 sequences are SEHNR and FQNEAQ (reference sequence). Here the CDR3 reads CASSLGTGGGGEQFF. DNA of the CDR3: TGTGCCAGCAGCCTAGGGACAGGGGGCGGGGGTGAGCAGTTCTTC.

CDR3 nucleotides: TGCGCCAGCAGCCAAAGGAGTCATGATTGGGCTGAAGCTTTCTTT. Amino acid sequence: CASSQRSHDWAEAFF. V and J are TRBV4-1 and TRBJ1-1; D is unresolved. CDR1 and CDR2 from the germline V gene are MGHRA and YSYEKL. Trimming shortened V by 2 bases and J by 6 bases, and 16 bases separated the two germline ends. The CDR3 sequence is 15 residues long.

This clone was detected once. The chain links TRBV11-2 to TRBJ2-3; the D is unclear. Germline V gives CDR1 SGHAT, CDR2 FQNNGV. Trimming cost V 1 base and J 3 bases, with 5 bases left between them. This CDR3 has 13 amino acids. CDR3 nucleotide sequence: TGTGCCAGCAGCTTAGTCTTGACAGATACGCAGTATTTT. It encodes CASSLVLTDTQYF.

The CDR3 here is CASSPLTNTGELFF. The CDR3 DNA reads TGTGCCAGCAGTCCACTGACGAACACCGGGGAGCTGTTTTTT. The chain uses TRBV2 and TRBJ2-2; D unclear. Germline CDR1 and CDR2: SNHLY and FYNNEI. V was clipped by 5 bases and J by 0 bases, with 7 bases between them. The CDR3 is 14 amino acids.

The chain links TRBV7-9 to TRBJ2-7; 8 bases are a match to TRBD1. The CDR3 is 16 residues long. After removal of 5 bases from V and 0 bases from J, the junction contained 9 bases not matched to a gene. Germline V CDR1 and CDR2: SEHNR, FQNEAQ (reference sequence). The CDR3 DNA is TGTGCCAGCAGCCATGGACAGGGATCGAGCTCCTACGAGCAGTACTTC. This encodes CASSHGQGSSSYEQYF.

This sequence joins TRBV19 and TRBJ1-1; 7 bases align to TRBD1. This CDR3 spans 14 amino acids. V lost 5 bases and J lost 1; bases outside the gene matches: 4. Looked up from germline, CDR1 is LNHDA and CDR2 is SQIVND (reference sequence). The CDR3 DNA is TGTGCCAGTAGTTTGGCAGGGGGGAACACTGAAGCTTTCTTT. Encoded protein: CASSLAGGNTEAFF.

The chain couples TRBV28 to TRBJ2-7; no clear D. The V end was cut by 3 bases, the J end by 0 bases, with 9 bases between. This CDR3 contains 14 residues. The germline gives CDR1 MDHEN, CDR2 SYDVKM. The CDR3 region is CASSFPKPSYEQYF. The CDR3 DNA reads TGTGCCAGCAGTTTTCCCAAGCCCTCCTACGAGCAGTACTTC.

The chain is built from TRBV7-9 and TRBJ2-7; perhaps TRBD1 as D (6 bases). This CDR3 contains 19 residues. V was shortened by 1 base and J by 5 bases, with 27 bases between the two germline ends. The germline V gene encodes CDR1 SEHNR and CDR2 FQNEAQ (reference sequence). As DNA, the CDR3 is TGTGCCAGCAGCTTAGGTCTGGGGGCGCGACCTAAATTTGGTAACGAGCAGTACTTC. It specifies CASSLGLGARPKFGNEQYF.

This chain joins TRBV19 and TRBJ2-7, with TRBD2 identical over 12 bases. The trim removed 5 bases at V and 2 bases at J, leaving 4 bases unmatched. Germline lookup yields CDR1 LNHDA and CDR2 SQIVND (reference sequence). The CDR3 totals 15 residues. As DNA, the CDR3 is TGTGCCAGTAGTTCCCGGACTAGCGGGACCTACGAGCAGTACTTC. It yields the protein CASSSRTSGTYEQYF.

The chain carries TRBV5-5 and TRBJ2-3; tentative D call: TRBD2 (7 bases). This CDR3 has 15 residues. Per germline, CDR1 SGHKS and CDR2 YYEKEE (reference sequence). Trimming shortened V by 0 bases and J by 4 bases, and 12 bases separated the two germline ends. The CDR3 sequence: CASSLEGEGPDTQYF. For the CDR3, the DNA is TGTGCCAGCAGCTTGGAGGGGGAGGGGCCAGATACGCAGTATTTT.

This clone has more than one count but fewer than ten. The J gene is TRBJ1-4, the V gene TRBV6-1; D not certain. The CDR3 totals 12 residues. CDR1 is MNHNS, CDR2 SASEGT, per germline. Trimming cost V 0 bases and J 11 bases, with 7 bases left between them. For the CDR3, the DNA is TGTGCCAGCAGTGAAGCGTTGTCTAAACTGTTTTTT. Its translation is CASSEALSKLFF.

This sequence joins TRBV2 and TRBJ2-2; 8 positions agree with TRBD1. CDR3 length equals 16 residues. V lost 3 bases, J lost 7 bases, and 10 bases stayed unmatched. Germline V lookup: CDR1 SNHLY, CDR2 FYNNEI. This chain's CDR3 is CASSEEGQARSGELFF. The CDR3 nucleotides are TGTGCCAGCAGTGAGGAGGGACAGGCGAGGAGCGGGGAGCTGTTTTTT.

The rearrangement links TRBV2 to TRBJ1-3, with 7 bases identical to TRBD1. Germline V lookup: CDR1 SNHLY, CDR2 FYNNEI. The CDR3 totals 15 residues. The V gene end was trimmed by 5 bases and the J gene end by 4 bases; junction bases not matched to a gene: 8. As DNA, the CDR3 is TGTGCCAGCAGTATCGACAGGGCGGTAGGAAACACCATATATTTT. It codes for CASSIDRAVGNTIYF.

The chain employs TRBV6-6 and TRBJ1-2; D ambiguous. The CDR3 sequence is 13 residues long. The V gene lost 6 bases and the J gene lost 0 bases, with 8 bases spanning the gap. Germline V gene sequence: CDR1 MNHNY, CDR2 SVGAGI (reference sequence). Written as DNA, the CDR3 is TGTGCCAGCAGCTTTTACACTAACTATGGCTACACCTTC. It yields the protein CASSFYTNYGYTF.

The V call is TRBV27, the J call TRBJ2-1; D remains unclear. The CDR3 totals 16 residues. The germline V and J ends were trimmed by 0 bases and 0 bases, with 9 bases remaining between them. Per germline, CDR1 MNHEY and CDR2 SMNVEV (reference sequence). The CDR3 DNA reads as TGTGCCAGCAGTTTATCCGTACAGACCTCCTACAATGAGCAGTTCTTC. It is translated as CASSLSVQTSYNEQFF.

This chain uses TRBV5-4 with TRBJ2-5; 12 positions agree with TRBD2. The CDR3 length is 16 residues. CDR1 and CDR2 from the germline V gene are SGHNT and YYREEE (reference sequence). V lost 0 bases and J lost 1; bases outside the gene matches: 1. The CDR3 loop is CASSLGTSGVQETQYF. For the CDR3, the DNA is TGTGCCAGCAGCTTGGGGACTAGCGGGGTCCAAGAGACCCAGTACTTC.

V is TRBV19 and J is TRBJ1-5, with no clear D. The CDR3 runs 14 residues. With 5 bases removed from V and 7 bases from J, the gap between germline ends came to 15 bases. Germline V CDR1 and CDR2: LNHDA, SQIVND (reference sequence). The CDR3 loop is CASSAREGRQPQHF. CDR3 coding DNA: TGTGCCAGTAGTGCCCGGGAGGGCCGACAGCCCCAGCATTTT.

The chain uses TRBV2 and TRBJ2-7, with TRBD1 as a possible D gene (5 bases). Germline values: CDR1 SNHLY, CDR2 FYNNEI. V was pared by 6 bases and J by 1 base, with 13 bases between. The CDR3 is 14 amino acids. The CDR3 protein is CASSPNQGSYEQYF. CDR3 bases: TGTGCCAGCAGCCCCAACCAGGGATCCTACGAGCAGTACTTC.

The V call is TRBV19, the J call TRBJ1-2, with D possibly TRBD1 on 6 matching bases. The CDR3 covers 11 residues. The V gene's germline CDR1 is LNHDA and CDR2 SQIVND (reference sequence). Trimming pared 4 bases from V and 8 bases from J, leaving 8 bases between. The CDR3 reads CASSKGGGYTF. CDR3 in DNA: TGTGCCAGTAGTAAAGGGGGAGGCTACACCTTC.

J is TRBJ1-2 and V is TRBV11-2; 9 positions agree with TRBD1. The CDR3 totals 14 residues. Germline CDR1 reads SGHAT; CDR2 reads FQNNGV. V shed 3 bases, J shed 6 bases, and the junction held 5 bases outside the gene matches. Here the CDR3 DNA reads TGTGCCAGCAGCTTCTCCGGGACAGGGAATGGCTACACCTTC. This codes for CASSFSGTGNGYTF.

The rearrangement uses TRBV5-5 and TRBJ2-7; 9 bases fit TRBD1. Germline V gene sequence: CDR1 SGHKS, CDR2 YYEKEE (reference sequence). V was clipped by 0 bases and J by 4 bases; unmatched bases: 8. The CDR3 contains 16 residues. The CDR3: CASSLGGPGQGYEQYF. In DNA form, the CDR3 reads TGTGCCAGCAGCTTGGGGGGCCCGGGACAGGGTTACGAGCAGTACTTC.

This rearrangement joins TRBV19 to TRBJ1-2; D is unresolved. Trimming cost V 3 bases and J 2 bases, with 13 bases left between them. Germline V lookup: CDR1 LNHDA, CDR2 SQIVND (reference sequence). The CDR3 has 15 amino acids. In nucleotides, the CDR3 is TGTGCCAGTAGTATCCCGAGCCACCGGAACTATGGCTACACCTTC. Its translation is CASSIPSHRNYGYTF.

V and J are TRBV2 and TRBJ2-7; TRBD1 matches 7 bases. Looked up from germline, CDR1 is SNHLY and CDR2 is FYNNEI. Trimming cost V 5 bases and J 3 bases; bases outside gene matches: 1. The CDR3 sequence is 12 residues long. The CDR3 nucleotides read TGTGCCAGCAGTTGGACAGGCTACGAGCAGTACTTC. Protein sequence: CASSWTGYEQYF.

J is TRBJ1-5 and V is TRBV6-1; 7 positions agree with TRBD1. The CDR3 length is 15 residues. CDR1 MNHNS and CDR2 SASEGT come from the germline V gene. With 7 bases clipped from V and 2 bases from J, the junction kept 8 bases outside the gene matches. The CDR3 nucleotides read TGTGCCAGCAAGAGAGGGGGCGTTGGCAATCAGCCCCAGCATTTT. This codes for CASKRGGVGNQPQHF.

The V gene is TRBV7-3, the J gene TRBJ1-2; the match to TRBD1 covers 8 bases. Germline V gene lookup returns CDR1 SGHTA and CDR2 FQGTGA. CDR3 length: 13 residues. V shed 4 bases, J shed 7 bases, and the junction held 5 bases outside the gene matches. CDR3 sequence: CASSSWTGSGYTF. In DNA form, the CDR3 reads TGTGCCAGCAGCTCTTGGACAGGGAGTGGCTACACCTTC.

J is TRBJ2-7 and V is TRBV4-2; tentatively, D is TRBD2 (6 bases). The CDR3 length is 11 residues. The germline V gene has CDR1 LGHNA and CDR2 YNFKEQ. The V end was cut by 1 base, the J end by 11 bases, with 9 bases between. CDR3 sequence (DNA): TGTGCCAGCAGCCAAGGGGGGGAGGAGTACTTC. Protein product: CASSQGGEEYF.